This T cell receptor beta chain stems from a study of T cell responses to AZD1222 COVID-19 vaccine. In germline, CDR1 is GTSNPN, CDR2 SVGIG (reference sequence). This CDR3 is built from 14 residues. Trimming stripped 0 bases from V and 11 bases from J, with 17 bases between. Profiling relied on immunoSEQ multiplex PCR, and the TCRdb table lists in-frame clones only, not all of them. The profile shows fewer than 130,000 clones, 88% of them singletons. The specimen comprised peripheral blood, sampled on day 0 of AZD1222 vaccination. This chain links TRBV30 with TRBJ1-5; D gene uncertain. The source of this sequence is an adult in good health. CDR3 nucleotide sequence: TGTGCCTGGAGTGTACCCGGAGCATCTTGGTCCCAGCATTTT. It translates to CAWSVPGASWSQHF.